Described below is a single TCR beta chain sequence and its context. Its antigen has not been determined. The data stem from a study of cytomegalovirus exposure and HLA in healthy donors (dated by TCRdb to about 2017). Regarding the study in general: An earlier analysis of a few hundred of the donors reported around 280 Gb of sequence data and 95 million to 140 million unique TCR beta sequences obtained from about 179 million T cells. About 300 gigabases of sequencing data and 70 million to 85 million unique TCR sequences were included in an early release covering 550 to 800 HLA-typed donors. Among the roughly 430 genotyped donors, approximately 76% belonged to the genetic ancestry cluster associated with self-reported Caucasian donors. The study aimed to test whether signatures of past pathogen exposure could be identified by cataloging public T cell receptors. The T cell repertoires of under 750 subjects were profiled by immunosequencing and related to cytomegalovirus serostatus. Along with the roughly 670-subject first cohort, a separate validation cohort of over a hundred different subjects was used. The study combined high-throughput TCR immunosequencing, statistical association of individual TCRs with disease status, and machine learning to predict cytomegalovirus infection status. To study patterns of TCR occurrence, a later analysis re-analyzed previously published TCR beta repertoires from around 660 donors and added high-resolution HLA genotyping. Rather than using new phenotypic data, the later analysis identified candidate immune exposures from TCR beta sequences and from how often those sequences occurred across donors. An earlier analysis of several hundred of the donors applied high-throughput TCR beta sequencing to assess whether each TCR beta V gene segment acted as functional or pseudogenic. Donor age, sex, ethnicity and CMV serostatus were compiled together with the repertoire data. A later genetic analysis used genome-wide SNP genotypes for about three fifths of the 666 donors, treating that subset as a discovery cohort. Every discovery cohort repertoire had been produced on one sequencing platform. HLA typing included class I and class II loci at four-digit resolution. Typing coverage differed by locus: A, B, C, DRB1 and DQB1 were typed in roughly 620-640 donors, DQA1 in around 500, DPA1 in 606, and DPB1 in just under 480. Four to six DR-DQ haplotypes were handled as single units for association and clustering, since linkage in the cohort was strong. On average, around 240,000 unique TCR beta nucleotide sequences were sequenced per donor among about 400 genotyped donors of the cohort, with about 19% of those sequences being non-productive.

Library preparation used the immunoSEQ multiplex PCR assay. The multiplex PCR relied on a mix of 60 forward primers for TCR Vbeta segments and 13 reverse primers for TCR Jbeta segments. The CDR3 region of rearranged TCR beta genes was amplified from genomic DNA with a multiplex PCR assay. The amplified TCR beta libraries were sequenced on the Illumina HiSeq System as 87-base-pair reads. Concerning the study's data processing: A later analysis counted about 80 million unique TCR beta chains across the 650 to 700 repertoires, and around 9.9 million of these chains were shared by at least two donors. Raw reads were error-corrected and collapsed into unique sequences by a nearest-neighbor algorithm in which closely related sequences were merged to remove PCR and sequencing errors. Alignment of CDR3 sequences to IMGT reference sequences was used to assign V, D and J gene segments. Each retained sequence needed at least a six-nucleotide match to both a V gene segment and a J gene segment. A rearrangement was called productive if the CDR3 had no stop codons and remained in frame with V and J, and every other rearrangement was called non-productive. Following IMGT convention, CDR3 was defined as the stretch from the second conserved V-encoded cysteine to the conserved J-encoded phenylalanine. In an earlier analysis of some 550 of the donors, sequences lacking an unambiguous match to a single V gene segment were excluded. An earlier analysis of around 600 of the donors classified V segments as functional when productive rearrangements were above 56.7% and as segregating when the standard deviation between donors was above 5%. A statistical classification framework was built for diagnosing cytomegalovirus status from the catalog of TCR beta chain sequences. In a later analysis, TCR nucleotide sequences were compared against IMGT/GENE-DB human TR gene sequences so that V and J genes could be assigned. In a later analysis, CDR3 sequences and most-parsimonious VDJ recombination scenarios were assigned using the TCRdist pipeline. A later analysis defined each TCR beta chain by its CDR3 amino acid sequence plus V-gene family, and excluded reads lacking a unique V-gene family. To address suspected cross-contamination and a sequencing artifact, a later analysis removed 592 highly shared, low-generation-probability nucleotide sequences. In a later analysis, a clonal expansion index was calculated for each public chain from normalized within-repertoire ranks of inferred template counts. A later analysis computed generation probabilities with a VDJ recombination model fitted to out-of-frame rearrangements, and checked the results against IGoR. Hypergeometric tests were used in a later analysis to score TCR-TCR, TCR-HLA and TCR-CMV co-occurrence, with a repertoire-size bias correction applied to the TCR pairs. A later analysis estimated false discovery rates by permuting HLA or CMV assignments 20 times. In a later analysis, co-occurring TCRs were grouped with DBSCAN, and TCRdist sequence similarity was added when clustering was performed within HLA-allele-positive subsets. Repertoires with fewer than 30,000 or more than 120,000 public chains were left out of co-occurrence clustering, as were about five repertoires with anomalous nucleotide sharing. Entries here come from immuneACCESS through TCRdb and include only in-frame sequences with V and J called. Some clones fail to appear in such tables; in the studies checked, an unresolved V gene covers under half of the shortfall, and the cause of the remainder is unknown. That table is the source of V, J and clone size, and D and trimming were worked out from the DNA. The table held for this sample gives around 140,000 clones. The ten largest clones represent about 1.6% of the sample.

Paper-wide results and their limitations: Most TCR sequences were seen in very few donors, while some public TCRs were found in many individuals. When HLA alleles, especially DR and DQ, strongly co-occurred, attributing TCR associations to individual alleles was difficult. A later analysis found that TCR association rates varied across HLA loci, with DRB1 alleles showing the most associated TCRs and HLA-C alleles the fewest. The earlier analysis of 587 of the donors excluded 15 to 20 rarely observed V segments, including chromosome 9 orphons, because counts were too low. The sequencing pipeline was judged likely to have produced a cluster of highly shared sequence variants as a technical artifact. CMV serostatus was the only immune exposure information available for the cohort. In this cohort, only TCR beta chains were sequenced, and detectable features were limited by the absence of alpha or paired-chain data. A few of the identified cytomegalovirus-associated TCR beta chains were confirmed in vitro to be specific for cytomegalovirus antigens. At a false discovery rate of 0.05, a later analysis linked 16,951 TCR beta sequences to specific HLA alleles. In a later analysis, HLA-associated TCR beta chains showed more clonal expansion and lower generation probabilities than non-associated chains that were equally common. A total of roughly 160 TCR beta chains were listed by the study as associated with cytomegalovirus. Sequencing depth was assumed to be roughly uniform across donors in the presence/absence analyses, though that assumption may not hold. The classifier was reported to diagnose cytomegalovirus status with high specificity and sensitivity in both the original and validation cohorts. V-gene and J-gene trimming of TCR beta chains was associated with a missense DCLRE1C variant in a later genetic analysis, and the association was replicated in an independent cohort. A further reported finding was that TCR beta sequences accurately predicted the HLA-A and HLA-B alleles for most subjects in the first cohort. Most CMV-associated TCR beta chains appeared to be HLA-restricted in a later analysis, and the HLA associations seemed to be driven largely by CMV exposure. The authors suggested that the approach could potentially be generalized to other disease states and immunological phenotypes. In an earlier analysis of some 500 of the donors, most TCR beta V segments were observed in productive rearrangements about 90% or about 30% of the time, broadly matching IMGT annotations. Correlated functional status among segregating V segments might reflect linkage disequilibrium, but an unknown experimental factor could not be ruled out. Because HLA typing was missing for some donors at each locus, association tests included only the typed subset. Some IMGT-functional V segments, including TRBV6-2 and TRBV6-3, could not be distinguished by the 87-base-pair reads and were therefore excluded. A later genetic analysis reported fewer N-insertions in productive TCRs among donors in an Asian-associated ancestry cluster than the approximately 700-donor mean. In a later analysis, several top co-occurrence clusters were reported to appear linked to parvovirus B19, influenza, CMV and Epstein-Barr virus.

The cohort comprised some 700 healthy bone marrow donors. At the time of sampling, all cohort members were nominally healthy, though unrecorded immune exposures were likely present. The donor tested CMV seronegative, placing the donor among the 350 or so seronegative members of the cohort. Each donor provided a peripheral blood sample, and peripheral blood mononuclear cells were used for TCR beta sequencing. Genomic DNA was extracted from the blood cell samples with the Qiagen DNeasy Blood Extraction Kit. V lost 5 bases and J lost 3 bases; the stretch between them is 11 bases long. For CDR1 and CDR2, the germline V gene (reference sequence) lists SEHNR and FQNEAQ. Including cysteine and phenylalanine, the CDR3 has 14 amino acids. Of the read, only the CDR3 DNA is kept; its 42 bases are in frame from base 1.

The sequence came from a woman in her forties in good health and CMV-seronegative. The sequenced sample consisted of PBMCs. The chain is made from TRBV7-9 and TRBJ1-5, and the D gene may be TRBD1, 6 bases matching. The sequence in DNA is TGTGCCAGCAGCGGTCAGGGGAACAATCAGCCCCAGCATTTT. This encodes CASSGQGNNQPQHF.